These 2 T cell receptor beta chains share one sample of origin, sequenced in a study of cytomegalovirus exposure and HLA in healthy donors. PCR employed 60 Vbeta and 13 Jbeta primers. Profiled with immunoSEQ multiplex PCR; TCRdb holds only in-frame clones, not every one. The repertoire holds some 130,000 clones, with 80% as singletons. The specimen sequenced was PBMCs. The source of these receptors is a man younger than 45 in good health.

The chain has TRBV7-9 and TRBJ2-1; D is perhaps TRBD2 (5 bases). The CDR3 is 14 residues long. CDR1 and CDR2 (germline): SEHNR, FQNEAQ (reference sequence). The V end lost 5 bases, the J end lost 3 bases, and 11 bases lay between the germline ends. The CDR3: CASSRTLNYNEQFF. As DNA, the CDR3 is TGTGCCAGCAGCCGGACTCTCAACTACAATGAGCAGTTCTTC.

This clone appeared a single time. This chain joins TRBV5-1 and TRBJ1-4; TRBD1 aligns across 9 bases. The CDR3 loop spans 15 amino acids. CDR1 is SGHRS and CDR2 is YFSETQ in the germline V gene. V shed 0 bases and J 8 bases; nucleotides not matched to a gene: 5. CDR3 region: CASSLGTGVKEKLFF. The CDR3, as DNA: TGCGCCAGCAGCTTGGGGACAGGGGTAAAGGAAAAACTGTTTTTT.